Following are 15 T cell receptor beta chains from one sample sequenced in a study of neurological immune-mediated disorders. Each CDR3 protein gets one entry after TCRdb re-called the 5' RACE reads with MiXCR. The top ten hold around 1.8% of the sample, which has roughly 80,000 distinct CDR3 sequences, approximately 10% seen once. Source material: PBMCs. The receptor set was obtained from a man aged 40-55 years in good health.

This clonotype was detected ten times or more. The V gene is TRBV7-9, the J gene TRBJ1-3; D is undetermined. Germline V gives CDR1 SEHNR, CDR2 FQNEAQ (reference sequence). With 6 bases removed from V and 0 bases from J, the gap between germline ends came to 12 bases. The CDR3 loop spans 15 amino acids. The CDR3 loop is CASRDTPNSGNTIYF. The CDR3 DNA reads as TGTGCCAGCAGGGATACACCGAACTCTGGAAACACCATATATTTT.

In regard to this clonotype: The conserved phenylalanine or tryptophan is not found at the CDR3 terminus, so this likely reflects a read error. The rearrangement links TRBV5-6 to TRBJ2-2, with 7 bases matching TRBD1. This CDR3 has 22 residues. Germline V gene data show CDR1 as SGHDT and CDR2 as YYEEEE. CDR3 DNA sequence: TGTGCCAGCAGCGTCGACCTGGGGACAGCGAAACTTCCTCGCCCTAACACCAGGGAGCTGTTTTCT. Translating gives CASSVDLGTAKLPRPNTRELFS.

V and J are TRBV10-3 and TRBJ1-5; D is ambiguous. This CDR3 spans 12 amino acids. Trimming cost V 9 bases and J 1 base, with 7 bases left between them. Per germline, CDR1 ENHRY and CDR2 SYGVKD. The CDR3 sequence: CAIGISNQPQHF. CDR3 DNA: TGTGCCATAGGGATCAGCAATCAGCCCCAGCATTTT.

This clonotype was picked up many times. The V gene is TRBV20-1, the J gene TRBJ2-1; the match to TRBD2 covers 7 bases. V dropped 3 bases and J dropped 7; count of bases not matched to a gene: 12. This CDR3 contains 15 residues. CDR1 is DFQATT, CDR2 SNEGSKA, per germline (reference sequence). Written as DNA, the CDR3 is TGCAGTGCTAGTGGCGGGAGAAATCTGGGGAATGAGCAGTTCTTC. It encodes CSASGGRNLGNEQFF.

This clonotype was detected ten times or more. The rearrangement uses TRBV20-1 and TRBJ1-1; 10 bases agree with TRBD1. Germline CDR1 is DFQATT and CDR2 is SNEGSKA (reference sequence). The CDR3 length is 14 residues. Trimming removed 5 bases from V and 2 bases from J; junction bases left unmatched: 5. The CDR3 loop is CSAGRQGANTEAFF. CDR3 nucleotide sequence: TGCAGTGCTGGAAGACAGGGGGCCAACACTGAAGCTTTCTTT.

With regard to this clonotype: One base away lies a much larger clone, so this may be a sequencing read error. This chain connects TRBV5-1 to TRBJ1-1; TRBD1 aligns across 12 bases. The germline CDR1 and CDR2 sequences are SGHRS and YFSETQ. J lost 1 base, V lost 0 bases, and 4 bases had no gene match. The CDR3 has 17 residues. The CDR3: CASSLGGTGGRNTEAFF. In DNA, the CDR3 is TGCGCCAGCAGCTTGGGTGGGACAGGGGGCCGGAACACTGAAGCTTTCTTT.

Concerning this clonotype: One end of the junction is discordant with germline, which a read error may explain. This chain connects TRBV20-1 to TRBJ1-1; no definite D call. Per germline, CDR1 DFQATT and CDR2 SNEGSKA (reference sequence). CDR3 size: 12 residues. The CDR3 reads CSAPGRNTDAFF. CDR3 nucleotide sequence: TGCAGTGCTCCAGGAAGGAACACTGACGCTTTCTTT.

This clonotype was seen at least ten times. The chain uses TRBV5-1 and TRBJ2-2, with TRBD1 matching over 7 bases. Looked up from germline, CDR1 is SGHRS and CDR2 is YFSETQ. The trim removed 4 bases at V and 5 bases at J, leaving 8 bases unmatched. The CDR3 totals 15 residues. Written as DNA, the CDR3 is TGCGCCAGCAGCCTACGGGACAGATCTACCGGGGAGCTGTTTTTT. It translates to CASSLRDRSTGELFF.

In its sample, this clonotype was seen many times. The DNA of the CDR3 is TGTGCCAGCAGCTTAGGCAGGGGTGGGCAAGAGACCCAGTACTTC. This gives the protein CASSLGRGGQETQYF. The rearrangement joins TRBV7-9 to TRBJ2-5, with TRBD1 as a possible D gene (6 bases). Deletions cut 1 base from V and 2 bases from J, with 11 bases between. Germline V gene sequence: CDR1 SEHNR, CDR2 FQNEAQ (reference sequence). This CDR3 has 15 amino acids.

This clonotype was recorded at least ten times. The rearrangement links TRBV5-6 to TRBJ2-4, with D possibly being TRBD1 (6 bases). The CDR3 is 16 residues long. V lost 4 bases and J lost 0, with 14 bases in between. The germline CDR1 and CDR2 sequences are SGHDT and YYEEEE. The CDR3 is CASSREFRGAKNIQYF. The CDR3 DNA reads as TGTGCCAGCAGCCGGGAATTCAGGGGAGCCAAAAACATTCAGTACTTC.

This clonotype was recorded a few times. The V gene is TRBV7-6, the J gene TRBJ2-5; 13 bases line up with TRBD2. J was trimmed by 4 bases and V by 5 bases; bases with no gene match: 4. The CDR3 covers 15 residues. Germline loops: CDR1 SGHVS, CDR2 FNYEAQ. Here the CDR3 DNA reads TGTGCCAGCAGCCGGACTAGCGGGAGCGGAGAGACCCAGTACTTC. Translating gives CASSRTSGSGETQYF.

In its sample, this clonotype was seen many times. The chain carries TRBV24-1 and TRBJ2-2; D gene uncertain. With 9 bases removed from V and 6 bases from J, the gap between germline ends came to 13 bases. CDR3 size: 13 residues. CDR1 KGHDR and CDR2 SFDVKD come from the germline V gene. For the CDR3, the DNA is TGTGCCACCCAAGGAAGTGGGTCCGGGGAGCTGTTTTTT. It translates to CATQGSGSGELFF.

On this clonotype: Being one base from a much bigger clone, this may be a read error. The gene calls are TRBV6-5 and TRBJ1-5; 8 bases align to TRBD1. The CDR3 runs 15 residues. CDR1 and CDR2 (germline): MNHEY, SVGAGI. As DNA, the CDR3 is TGTGCCAGCAGTCCCGGACAGGGTCCGAATCAGCACCAGCATTTT. Translating gives CASSPGQGPNQHQHF.

This clonotype was seen repeatedly, ten times or more. J is TRBJ2-6 and V is TRBV5-1; no firm D call. Germline lookup yields CDR1 SGHRS and CDR2 YFSETQ. V was cut by 0 bases and J by 1 base, with 5 bases left in between. The CDR3 runs 15 residues. The CDR3 region has the DNA TGCGCCAGCAGCTTGGACCCTTCTGGGGCCAACGTCCTGACTTTC. This gives the protein CASSLDPSGANVLTF.

The sample holds many counts of this clonotype. The rearrangement uses TRBV6-4 and TRBJ2-3, with 7 nucleotides matching TRBD2. This CDR3 region has 15 residues. V dropped 8 bases and J dropped 0; count of bases not matched to a gene: 8. Germline loops: CDR1 MRHNA, CDR2 SNTAGT. The CDR3: CASSTGTTSTDTQYF. CDR3 DNA: TGTGCCAGCTCCACCGGGACTACCAGCACAGATACGCAGTATTTT.